Reported below is one TCR beta chain. Its antigen is not known. The data were taken from a study of blood T cells in healthy people across ages. Whole-study findings and limits: Investigators treated diversity estimates from one million T cells as underestimates. Comparison with aged donors showed that long-lived donors had more naive CD4+ cells and higher diversity.

It was with a sample-barcoded 5' primer and a J-beta primer mix that a second PCR of roughly 7 to 12 cycles was run. Every cDNA was tagged by a template-switch adaptor with 12 random nucleotides. MiXCR was run by TCRdb on the 5' RACE reads, yielding one entry per CDR3 protein. This sample carries around 650,000 distinct CDR3 sequences, about a third of them seen once, and the ten largest clones take 15% to 19%. CDR1 SGHRS and CDR2 YFSETQ come from the germline V gene. The CDR3 contains 15 residues. J gave up 6 bases and V 3 bases, and 7 bases lay outside the gene matches. Every sample had a minimum of 6 million PBMCs isolated.

Sample: blood. The chain is built from TRBV5-1 and TRBJ1-5, with TRBD1 matching over 9 bases. The receptor was isolated from a woman at least 80 years old in good health. DNA of the CDR3: TGCGCCAGCAGCTGGGGGGACAGGGCTGGTCAGCCCCAGCATTTT. Translated: CASSWGDRAGQPQHF.